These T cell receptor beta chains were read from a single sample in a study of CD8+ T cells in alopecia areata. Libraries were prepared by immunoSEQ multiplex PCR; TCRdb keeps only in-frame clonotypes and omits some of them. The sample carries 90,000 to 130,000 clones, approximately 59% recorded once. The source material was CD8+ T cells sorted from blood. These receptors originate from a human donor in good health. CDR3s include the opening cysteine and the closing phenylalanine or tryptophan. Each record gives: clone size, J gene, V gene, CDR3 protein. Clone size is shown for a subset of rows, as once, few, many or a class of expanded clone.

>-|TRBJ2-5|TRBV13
CASSLGRRETQYF
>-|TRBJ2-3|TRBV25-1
CASSWGGSPWDTQYF
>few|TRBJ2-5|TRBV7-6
CASSPDGTGVQTQYF
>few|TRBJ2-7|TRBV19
CASSIFLAQEQYF
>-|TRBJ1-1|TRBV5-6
CASSTSVNTEAFF
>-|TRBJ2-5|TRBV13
CASSPQGTSGGAMETQYF
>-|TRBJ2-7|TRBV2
CASSVGRAPPYEQYF
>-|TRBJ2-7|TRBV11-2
CASSLLYSGVNEQYF
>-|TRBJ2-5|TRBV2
CASSSMPQETQYF
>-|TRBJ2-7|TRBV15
CATSPDRVYEQYF
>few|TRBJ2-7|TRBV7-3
CASSQTGTGDEQYF
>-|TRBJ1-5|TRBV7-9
CASSQQGSNQPQHF
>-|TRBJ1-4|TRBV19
CASSHGSYGEKLFF
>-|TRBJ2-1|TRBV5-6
CASSVGDEQFF
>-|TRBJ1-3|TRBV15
CATTPNPGQIGNTIYF
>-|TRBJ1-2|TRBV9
CASSAGTNYGYTF
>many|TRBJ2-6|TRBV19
CASSPLQGSGANVLTF
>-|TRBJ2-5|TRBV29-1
CSVQLAGSAETQYF
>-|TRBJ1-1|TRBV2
CASSEGQGHTEAFF
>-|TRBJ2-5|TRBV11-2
CASSLEAARAETQYF
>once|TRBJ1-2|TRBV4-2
CASSLVFRPLTVNYGYTF
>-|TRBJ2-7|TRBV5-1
CASSLTSGGFYEQYF
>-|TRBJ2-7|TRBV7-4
CASSYSRDRGFSNYEQYF
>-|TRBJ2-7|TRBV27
CASSLGRGYEQYF
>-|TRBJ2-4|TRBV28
CASRGRDGDIQYF
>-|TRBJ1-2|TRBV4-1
CASSQHVAFNYGYTF
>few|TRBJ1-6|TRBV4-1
CASSQDPQGLGNSPLHF
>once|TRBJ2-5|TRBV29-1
CSVDFRGFGQPQETQYF
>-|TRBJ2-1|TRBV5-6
CASSLEFDRDHTYEQFF
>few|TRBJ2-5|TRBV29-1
CSVNREETQYF
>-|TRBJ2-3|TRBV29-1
CSVGAEPQYF
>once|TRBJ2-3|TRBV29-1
CSVELPGVGARADTQYF
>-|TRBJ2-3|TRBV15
CATSRKGQGGTDTQYF
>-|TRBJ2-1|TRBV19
CASSLRAGPYNEQFF
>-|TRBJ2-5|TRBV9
CASSVYGTSGGAETQYF
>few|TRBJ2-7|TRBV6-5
CASSYVLDSSYEQYF
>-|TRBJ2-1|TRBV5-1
CASSLGASGGFSYNEQFF
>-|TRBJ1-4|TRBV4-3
CASSQETGGYEKLFF
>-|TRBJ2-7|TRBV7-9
CASSSTTRNYEQYF
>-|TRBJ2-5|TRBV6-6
CASSPSRTQYF
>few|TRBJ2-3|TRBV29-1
CSVEGTAPNTDTQYF
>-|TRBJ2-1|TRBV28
CASSFKPRPLAVYLIHYNEQFF
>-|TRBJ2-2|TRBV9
CASNDPQAELFF
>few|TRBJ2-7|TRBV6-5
CASSGRSENEQYF
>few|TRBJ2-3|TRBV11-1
CASSLTSASTDTQYF
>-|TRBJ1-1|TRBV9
CASTPQGTEAFF
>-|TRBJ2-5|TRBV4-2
CASSPRGTGSQETQYF
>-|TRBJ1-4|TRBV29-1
CSVSRNNEKLFF
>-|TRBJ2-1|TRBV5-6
CASSLPGLNEQFF
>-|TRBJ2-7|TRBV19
CASSPAVGGSHEQYF
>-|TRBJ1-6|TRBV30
CAWREGAYSPLHF
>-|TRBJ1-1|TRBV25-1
CASSPSAGAGTEAFF
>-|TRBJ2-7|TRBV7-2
CASSEGLAGGAYEQYF
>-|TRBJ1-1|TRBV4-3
CASSQFGGGVAFF
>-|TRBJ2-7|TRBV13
CASSLGPTYEQYF
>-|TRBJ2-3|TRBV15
CATSSSGATDTQYF
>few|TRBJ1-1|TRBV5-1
CASSWGRRTEAFF
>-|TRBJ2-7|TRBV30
CAWSGRHRVQASSSYEQYF
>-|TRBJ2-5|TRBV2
CASSEGEGPAGGTQYF
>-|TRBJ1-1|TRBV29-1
CSVVSRGVTEAFF